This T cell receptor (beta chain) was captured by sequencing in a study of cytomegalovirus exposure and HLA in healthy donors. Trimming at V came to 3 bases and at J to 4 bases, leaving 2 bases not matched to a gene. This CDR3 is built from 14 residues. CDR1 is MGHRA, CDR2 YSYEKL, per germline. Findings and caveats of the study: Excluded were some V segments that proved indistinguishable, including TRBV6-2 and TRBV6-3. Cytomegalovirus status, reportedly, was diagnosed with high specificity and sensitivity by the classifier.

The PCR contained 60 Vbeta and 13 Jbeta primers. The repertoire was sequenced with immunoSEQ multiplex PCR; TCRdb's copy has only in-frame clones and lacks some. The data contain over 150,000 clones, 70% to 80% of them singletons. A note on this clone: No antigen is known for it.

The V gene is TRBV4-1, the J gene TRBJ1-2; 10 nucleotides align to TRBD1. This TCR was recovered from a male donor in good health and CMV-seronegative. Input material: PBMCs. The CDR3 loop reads CASSQGTGVYGYTF. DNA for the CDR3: TGCGCCAGCAGCCAGGGGACAGGGGTCTATGGCTACACCTTC.